This T cell receptor (beta chain) is from a study of response to subunit inactivated influenza vaccine. A single record per CDR3 protein comes from TCRdb applying MiXCR to the RT-PCR reads. Of about 570,000 distinct CDR3 sequences in the sample, around 10% were seen once. This clonotype was picked up a small number of times. V lost 10 bases, J lost 0 bases, and 20 bases lay in between. Germline V gene data show CDR1 as SGDLS and CDR2 as YYNGEE. The CDR3 covers 16 residues. These data also formed part of another study, on T cells expressing NK-cell markers. From that study: What made the TCR beta cDNA was 5'RACE template switching with UMIs. It was from sorted CD3+CD56+NKG2C+, CD3+CD56+NKG2C- and CD3+CD56-NKG2C+ T cells that TCR beta repertoires came. Sequencing covered eight donors, seven HCMV-seropositive and one seronegative. Several experiments added an anti-gamma-delta TCR antibody to sort only alpha-beta TCR T cells. Researchers report these clonotypes also headed the CD3+CD56-NKG2C+ fraction in four donors.

The clonotype originates from a man between 45 and 60 years old who received an inactivated influenza vaccine. This specimen was PBMCs from blood, taken on the day of vaccination. The chain combines TRBV9 with TRBJ1-5; D not resolved. The CDR3 protein is CAAKGGPHLSNQPQHF. The CDR3, as DNA: TGTGCCGCCAAGGGCGGACCACACCTTAGCAATCAGCCCCAGCATTTT.